A single sample is the source of the 4 T cell receptor beta chains below, sequenced in a study of control samples from healthy donors and cancer patients. Sequenced by immunoSEQ multiplex PCR; TCRdb stores in-frame clones only, minus some. The data contain 95,000 to 150,000 clones, 92% of them singletons. Sequencing was performed on PBMCs. The receptors stem from an elderly man with head and neck cancer.

V and J are TRBV2 and TRBJ2-2; D call uncertain. Germline CDR1 and CDR2: SNHLY and FYNNEI. The CDR3 sequence is 14 residues long. Between the trimmed V and J ends, which lost 6 bases and 0 bases, there was a span of 8 bases. CDR3 sequence (DNA): TGTGCCAGCAGGGAATTCTCGAACACCGGGGAGCTGTTTTTT. Protein sequence: CASREFSNTGELFF.

The gene calls are TRBV5-1 and TRBJ2-1, with D perhaps TRBD2 (5 bases). Per germline, CDR1 SGHRS and CDR2 YFSETQ. V was clipped by 4 bases and J by 7 bases, with 18 bases between them. This CDR3 is built from 15 residues. The DNA for the CDR3 is TGCGCCAGCAGCCTGGGTTGGGAGAAGCGAAATGAGCAGTTCTTC. Protein sequence: CASSLGWEKRNEQFF.

Points on this clone: The junction departs from the called germline gene at one end, perhaps through a read error. The chain employs TRBV7-9 and TRBJ1-4; the D gene is possibly TRBD1 (5 bases). Per the germline V gene, CDR1 is SEHNR and CDR2 is FQNEAQ (reference sequence). This CDR3 comprises 14 residues. CDR3 in DNA: TGTGCCAGCAGCCGTGACCGCTGGAGGGGAAAAACTGTTTTT. It encodes CASSRDRWRGKTVF.

The chain couples TRBV10-3 to TRBJ2-3, with D unresolved. The CDR3 loop spans 11 amino acids. CDR1 and CDR2 (germline): ENHRY, SYGVKD. The V end was cut by 6 bases, the J end by 5 bases, with 6 bases between. CDR3 nucleotide sequence: TGTGCCATCAGAATAATAGATACGCAGTATTTT. This gives the protein CAIRIIDTQYF.